This T cell receptor (beta chain) was sequenced during a study of blood T cell repertoires in COVID-19. Study-level background: The United States, Italy and Spain provided the acute and convalescent COVID-19 samples. The cDNA or gDNA used as material had been derived from T cells, B-cell-depleted T cells, or PBMCs.

In the authors' methods: Quantification of nucleated cells was approximated via reference gene primer amplification. Profiled with immunoSEQ multiplex PCR; TCRdb holds only in-frame clones, not every one. Clonal size and the V and J genes are those of that table, whereas D and trimming came from the DNA. This sample yields approximately 21,000 clones, of which approximately 90% are seen a single time; 9.5% to 15% belongs to the top ten. The origin of this receptor is a woman older than 75 with active or convalescent COVID-19. Sequenced input: peripheral blood.

CDR3 coding DNA: TGTGCCAGTAGTATAGATCGACAGGGGCACAATCAGCCCCAGCATTTT. Protein: CASSIDRQGHNQPQHF. The rearrangement uses TRBV19 and TRBJ1-5, with 8 positions matching TRBD1. The CDR3 has 16 amino acids. The V gene's germline CDR1 is LNHDA and CDR2 SQIVND (reference sequence). After removal of 0 bases from V and 3 bases from J, the junction contained 4 bases not matched to a gene.